Presented here are 26 T cell receptor beta chains from one specimen sequenced in a study of cytomegalovirus exposure and HLA in healthy donors. Primers included in the PCR were 60 Vbeta and 13 Jbeta primers. The protocol was immunoSEQ multiplex PCR, while the TCRdb copy is restricted to in-frame clones and leaves out a portion. Among more than 95,000 clones listed, more than 80% were seen once. Sequenced sample: PBMCs. These receptor sequences come from a man aged 25-45 years in good health and CMV-seropositive.

A single count supports this clone. J is TRBJ2-2 and V is TRBV7-6, with D possibly TRBD1 on 6 matching bases. Trimming took off 8 bases at V and 2 bases at J, with 15 bases between the two ends. Germline V CDR1 and CDR2: SGHVS, FNYEAQ. CDR3 length: 15 residues. For the CDR3, the DNA is TGTGCCAGCGCGTCCCGGACAGTCAACACCGGGGAGCTGTTTTTT. Amino acids: CASASRTVNTGELFF.

The sample holds one count of this clone. The rearrangement links TRBV7-3 to TRBJ1-1, with a tentative D call TRBD1 (5 bases). V lost 2 bases, J lost 1 base, and 14 bases lay in between. This CDR3 spans 16 amino acids. Germline CDR1 and CDR2: SGHTA and FQGTGA. For the CDR3, the DNA is TGTGCCAGCAGCTTATCGGGGGGTAGGGGGAACACTGAAGCTTTCTTT. This encodes CASSLSGGRGNTEAFF. The full variable domain, its missing parts supplied by reference TRBV7-3 and TRBJ1-1, is GAGVSQTPSNKVTEKGKYVELRCDPISGHTALYWYRQSLGQGPEFLIYFQGTGAADDSGLPNDRFFAVRPEGSVSTLKIQRTERGDSAVYLCASSLSGGRGNTEAFFGQGTRLTVV.

The rearrangement joins TRBV9 to TRBJ1-6; TRBD1 might be the D (5 bases). The CDR3 is 13 amino acids. From germline, CDR1 is SGDLS and CDR2 YYNGEE. V was trimmed by 0 bases and J by 10 bases, leaving 8 bases between them. This CDR3 is CASSVGGWSPLHF. CDR3 nucleotide sequence: TGTGCCAGCAGCGTAGGGGGCTGGTCACCCCTCCACTTT.

The J gene is TRBJ1-2, the V gene TRBV19; D might be TRBD1 (6 bases). The CDR3 totals 12 residues. Germline CDR1 and CDR2: LNHDA and SQIVND (reference sequence). With 8 bases removed from V and 8 bases from J, the gap between germline ends came to 15 bases. This CDR3 is CASRNRVVGYTF. The DNA of the CDR3 is TGTGCCAGTCGGAACAGGGTCGTCGGCTACACCTTC.

The CDR3 DNA follows: TGTGCCAGCAGTGACGAGTTGGGACGGACAGGACCTGAGCTATTTTCCCCCTTTGGGTATGGCTACACCTTC. This encodes CASSDELGRTGPELFSPFGYGYTF. The J gene is TRBJ1-2, the V gene TRBV6-4; 7 bases align to TRBD1. With 2 bases clipped from V and 5 bases from J, the junction kept 35 bases outside the gene matches. In germline, CDR1 is MRHNA, CDR2 SNTAGT. This CDR3 has 24 residues.

The gene calls are TRBV7-9 and TRBJ2-3, with 13 bases identical to TRBD2. The CDR3 is made up of 15 amino acids. Germline-derived CDR1 and CDR2 are SEHNR and FQNEAQ (reference sequence). With 8 bases clipped from V and 5 bases from J, the junction kept 7 bases outside the gene matches. The CDR3 DNA reads TGTGCCAGCCCTACTAGCGGGGGGGCCGGAGATACGCAGTATTTT. Translation: CASPTSGGAGDTQYF.

This clone was found once. The chain combines TRBV7-9 with TRBJ2-5; 8 nucleotides align to TRBD1. The CDR3 has 15 amino acids. Unmatched junction bases numbered 10, after V lost 4 bases and J lost 6 bases. Germline V gene lookup returns CDR1 SEHNR and CDR2 FQNEAQ (reference sequence). In nucleotides, the CDR3 is TGTGCCAGCAGCTCTGACAGGGGACCTCAAAAGACCCAGTACTTC. This encodes CASSSDRGPQKTQYF. Drawing the rest from reference TRBV7-9 and TRBJ2-5, the complete variable domain is DTGVSQNPRHKITKRGQNVTFRCDPISEHNRLYWYRQTLGQGPEFLTYFQNEAQLEKSRLLSDRFSAERPKGSFSTLEIQRTEQGDSAMYLCASSSDRGPQKTQYFGPGTRLLVL.

The chain joins TRBV19 to TRBJ2-7; D ambiguous. The V gene lost 0 bases and the J gene lost 3 bases, with 12 bases spanning the gap. The CDR3 spans 15 residues. Per germline, CDR1 LNHDA and CDR2 SQIVND (reference sequence). CDR3 protein: CASSIDSTLYYEQYF. In nucleotides, the CDR3 is TGTGCCAGTAGTATAGATTCGACTTTATACTACGAGCAGTACTTC.

The chain links TRBV5-4 to TRBJ2-2, with D uncertain. This CDR3 is built from 13 residues. In germline, CDR1 is SGHNT, CDR2 YYREEE (reference sequence). Trimming pared 2 bases from V and 1 base from J, leaving 3 bases between. The CDR3 sequence: CASSFLNTGELFF. DNA of the CDR3: TGTGCCAGCAGCTTCCTGAACACCGGGGAGCTGTTTTTT.

In the case of this clone: The sample carries other DNA sequences with the same CDR3. This chain joins TRBV18 and TRBJ1-6, with a weak D call TRBD1 (5 bases). The V end was cut by 6 bases, the J end by 0 bases, with 15 bases between. This CDR3 comprises 17 residues. CDR1 and CDR2 from the germline V gene are KGHSH and LQKENI. The CDR3 DNA sequence: TGTGCCAGCTCGCCTCGGGGCGGGAGCTCCTATAATTCACCCCTCCACTTT. Residues: CASSPRGGSSYNSPLHF.

The rearrangement joins TRBV5-6 to TRBJ2-2; D ambiguous. Trimming took 4 bases from V and 6 from J, leaving 7 bases between them. CDR3 size: 12 residues. Germline V gives CDR1 SGHDT, CDR2 YYEEEE. CDR3 bases: TGTGCCAGCAGCCGGGTACCCGGGGAGCTGTTTTTT. The encoded protein is CASSRVPGELFF.

The chain joins TRBV19 to TRBJ1-6; no clear D. V was clipped by 9 bases and J by 4 bases, with 13 bases between them. In germline, CDR1 is LNHDA, CDR2 SQIVND (reference sequence). CDR3 length: 14 residues. The DNA of the CDR3 is TGTGCCAGCGCCGGGGAGAGTTATAATTCACCCCTCCACTTT. Its protein product is CASAGESYNSPLHF.

V gene TRBV27 combines with J gene TRBJ1-1; 7 nucleotides match TRBD1. The CDR3 runs 15 residues. Germline trimming cut 4 bases from V and 2 bases from J; bases unmatched to any gene: 7. The germline CDR1 and CDR2 sequences are MNHEY and SMNVEV (reference sequence). CDR3 in amino acids: CASSSLTGTNTEAFF. In DNA, the CDR3 is TGTGCCAGCAGTTCTCTGACAGGGACCAACACTGAAGCTTTCTTT.

The chain couples TRBV19 to TRBJ1-4; TRBD1 matches at 8 bases. V was pared by 9 bases and J by 1 base, with 4 bases of the junction left unmatched. Germline values: CDR1 LNHDA, CDR2 SQIVND (reference sequence). The CDR3 is 14 residues long. DNA for the CDR3: TGTGCCAGCCGACAGGGGCAAACTAATGAAAAACTGTTTTTT. It specifies CASRQGQTNEKLFF.

The chain joins TRBV5-1 to TRBJ2-2; 7 bases agree with TRBD1. The J segment lost 3 bases and the V segment lost 2 bases, leaving 7 bases of the junction unmatched. In germline, CDR1 is SGHRS, CDR2 YFSETQ. The CDR3 is 16 residues long. Here the CDR3 reads CASSFRDSDHTGELFF. The DNA for the CDR3 is TGCGCCAGCAGCTTTCGGGACAGCGACCACACCGGGGAGCTGTTTTTT.

The rearrangement links TRBV5-1 to TRBJ1-1; 11 nucleotides align to TRBD1. Germline trimming cut 4 bases from V and 2 bases from J; bases unmatched to any gene: 1. The CDR3 sequence is 14 residues long. Germline lookup yields CDR1 SGHRS and CDR2 YFSETQ. Here the CDR3 reads CASSGTGGNTEAFF. The CDR3 nucleotides are TGCGCCAGCAGCGGGACAGGGGGAAACACTGAAGCTTTCTTT.

This clone showed up just a few times. The CDR3 loop reads CASGTSGVETQYF. DNA for the CDR3: TGTGCCAGCGGAACTAGCGGGGTCGAGACCCAGTACTTC. The V gene is TRBV6-6, the J gene TRBJ2-5; 10 nucleotides match TRBD2. The CDR3 totals 13 residues. Germline assignment: CDR1 MNHNY and CDR2 SVGAGI (reference sequence). The trim removed 8 bases at V and 5 bases at J, leaving 5 bases unmatched.

The chain has TRBV2 and TRBJ2-5, with 11 positions matching TRBD2. Germline V lookup: CDR1 SNHLY, CDR2 FYNNEI. The trim removed 8 bases at V and 7 bases at J, leaving 6 bases unmatched. This CDR3 comprises 13 residues. The chain's CDR3 is CASLTSGGGTQYF. CDR3 sequence (DNA): TGTGCCAGCCTAACTAGCGGGGGAGGGACCCAGTACTTC.

With respect to this clone: The same CDR3 is also encoded by other DNA sequences in this sample. The chain links TRBV7-8 to TRBJ1-1; D might be TRBD1 (5 bases). CDR3 length: 14 amino acids. Trimming shortened V by 3 bases and J by 4 bases, and 12 bases separated the two germline ends. Germline V gene data show CDR1 as SGHVS and CDR2 as FQNEAQ. The CDR3 region has the DNA TGTGCCAGCAGCTTGTCCGGGGGGAGCACTGAAGCTTTCTTT. It yields the protein CASSLSGGSTEAFF. Full variable domain (remainder filled in from reference TRBV7-8 and TRBJ1-1): GAGVSQSPRYKVAKRGQDVALRCDPISGHVSLFWYQQALGQGPEFLTYFQNEAQLDKSGLPSDRFFAERPEGSVSTLKIQRTQQEDSAVYLCASSLSGGSTEAFFGQGTRLTVV.

This rearrangement joins TRBV6-1 to TRBJ1-1, with 9 bases matching TRBD1. The junction had 5 bases not matched to a gene; V was cut back by 3 bases and J by 6 bases. The CDR3 totals 14 residues. The V gene's germline CDR1 is MNHNS and CDR2 SASEGT. This CDR3 reads CASSDWTGDPEAFF. In nucleotides, the CDR3 is TGTGCCAGCAGTGACTGGACAGGGGACCCTGAAGCTTTCTTT.

The chain couples TRBV19 to TRBJ1-5; no definite D call. Trimming left V 7 bases short and J 0 bases short, with 10 bases between. The germline gives CDR1 LNHDA, CDR2 SQIVND (reference sequence). The CDR3 runs to 14 residues. The CDR3 region has the DNA TGTGCCAGTAACCGGGAGCATAGCAATCAGCCCCAGCATTTT. Its protein product is CASNREHSNQPQHF.

The chain links TRBV30 to TRBJ2-7; tentatively, D is TRBD2 (5 bases). Trimming left V 3 bases short and J 6 bases short, with 18 bases between. The V gene's germline CDR1 is GTSNPN and CDR2 SVGIG (reference sequence). This CDR3 contains 14 residues. The CDR3 loop is CAWRITGKTPEQYF. The DNA for the CDR3 is TGTGCCTGGAGGATTACGGGGAAGACGCCCGAGCAGTACTTC.

The chain combines TRBV6-4 with TRBJ2-4; D perhaps matches TRBD2 (5 bases). The V end was cut by 8 bases, the J end by 0 bases, with 17 bases between. Germline V lookup: CDR1 MRHNA, CDR2 SNTAGT. The CDR3 totals 16 residues. The CDR3 coding sequence is TGTGCCAGCCCACACCGGGGAGCACTAGCCAAAAACATTCAGTACTTC. It translates to CASPHRGALAKNIQYF.

CDR3 amino acids: CASKAMGDRLNTEAFF. As DNA, the CDR3 is TGTGCCAGCAAGGCGATGGGGGACAGGCTTAACACTGAAGCTTTCTTT. The chain couples TRBV27 to TRBJ1-1; 8 bases agree with TRBD1. Per the germline V gene, CDR1 is MNHEY and CDR2 is SMNVEV (reference sequence). The V segment lost 7 bases and the J segment 2 bases; nucleotides outside the gene matches: 12. This CDR3 has 16 amino acids.

This clone was seen only a few times. The gene calls are TRBV6-5 and TRBJ2-3, with unresolved D. The CDR3 covers 11 residues. CDR1 is MNHEY and CDR2 is SVGAGI in the germline V gene. V was cut by 5 bases and J by 8 bases, with 8 bases left in between. The CDR3 spells CASSDTVTQYF. DNA of the CDR3: TGTGCCAGCAGTGATACGGTTACGCAGTATTTT.

The J gene is TRBJ2-7, the V gene TRBV30; 12 bases are shared with TRBD1. After removal of 1 base from V and 5 bases from J, the junction contained 9 bases not matched to a gene. The length of the CDR3 is 16 residues. Germline V gene sequence: CDR1 GTSNPN, CDR2 SVGIG (reference sequence). As DNA, the CDR3 is TGTGCCTGGAGTGCCGGGACAGGGGGCGATATAGACGAGCAGTACTTC. Its translation is CAWSAGTGGDIDEQYF. The full variable domain, with the rest looked up from reference TRBV30 and TRBJ2-7, is SQTIHQWPATLVQPVGSPLSLECTVEGTSNPNLYWYRQAAGRGLQLLFYSVGIGQISSEVPQNLSASRPQDRQFILSSKKLLLSDSGFYLCAWSAGTGGDIDEQYFGPGTRLTVT.